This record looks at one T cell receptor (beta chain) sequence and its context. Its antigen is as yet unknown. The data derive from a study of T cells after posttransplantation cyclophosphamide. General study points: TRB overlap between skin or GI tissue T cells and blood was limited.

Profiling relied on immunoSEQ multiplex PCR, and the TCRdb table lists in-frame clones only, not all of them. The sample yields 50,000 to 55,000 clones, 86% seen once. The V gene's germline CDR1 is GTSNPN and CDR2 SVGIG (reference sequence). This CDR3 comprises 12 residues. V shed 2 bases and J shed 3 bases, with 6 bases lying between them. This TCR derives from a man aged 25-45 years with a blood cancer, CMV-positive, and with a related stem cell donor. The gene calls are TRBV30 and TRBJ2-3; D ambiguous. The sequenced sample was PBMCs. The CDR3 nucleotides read TGTGCCTGGAGTCGAGCAACAGATACGCAGTATTTT. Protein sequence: CAWSRATDTQYF.